This T cell receptor (beta chain) was captured by sequencing in a study of shared clonotypes between healthy human individuals. In the study overall: CD4 naive and memory got three plates each, CD8 naive two, CD8 memory one.

This clone was seen repeatedly, ten times or more. Its target is not known. Other DNA sequences from this sample encode an identical CDR3 as well. The CDR3 spans 13 residues. Splitting of CD4+ cells produced CD45RA+ naive and CD45RA-negative memory subsets. Sorted-subset replicate PCRs used 200 ng of genomic DNA. This amount corresponded to about 30,000 T cell genomes. The table came from immunoSEQ multiplex PCR; TCRdb's copy has only in-frame clones and leaves some out. The sample lists about 1.1 million clones, approximately 80% seen once, with 0.7% to 0.95% in the top ten. The study's findings and limits: The researchers took only blood, and tissue repertoires probably look different.

The sequence was obtained from a man in his late teens or twenties in good health. Some clones in this sample may be carry-over from other donors' samples. The gene calls are TRBV21-1 and TRBJ1-1. TRBV21-1 is termed a pseudogene. Sequenced input: memory CD4+ T cells from PBMCs. The subset was: CD45RA-negative fraction. The CDR3 protein is CASSKVDNTEAFF. The CDR3 nucleotides are TGTGCCAGCAGCAAAGTTGACAACACTGAAGCTTTCTTT.